This TCR beta chain was identified during a study of cytomegalovirus exposure and HLA in healthy donors. TCRdb's table, derived via immunoSEQ multiplex PCR, lists solely in-frame clones and lacks some. The sample gives approximately 180,000 clones, about 89% of which show up once; 2% to 3% is in the top ten. This CDR3 spans 14 amino acids. The V segment lost 4 bases and the J segment 4 bases; nucleotides outside the gene matches: 6. In germline, CDR1 is LNHNV, CDR2 YYDKDF (reference sequence). This chain uses TRBV15 with TRBJ2-7; 8 bases are a match to TRBD1. The origin of this receptor is a man aged 18 to 30 in good health and CMV-seropositive. The sample taken for sequencing was PBMCs. CDR3 region: CATSIDRGRYEQYF. As DNA, the CDR3 is TGTGCCACCAGCATCGACAGGGGAAGGTACGAGCAGTACTTC. Supplemented by reference TRBV15 and TRBJ2-7, the full variable domain reads DAMVIQNPRYQVTQFGKPVTLSCSQTLNHNVMYWYQQKSSQAPKLLFHYYDKDFNNEADTPDNFQSRRPNTSFCFLDIRSPGLGDTAMYLCATSIDRGRYEQYFGPGTRLTVT.